This entry lists 13 T cell receptor beta chains sequenced from one sample in a study of T cell clones after liver transplantation. Assay: immunoSEQ multiplex PCR; the TCRdb copy retains only in-frame clones and omits some. The sample holds some 70,000 clones, about 92% seen once. Source: CD4+ T cells from blood, taken before liver transplant. The receptors here all came from a human donor who received a liver transplant.

V gene TRBV4-2 combines with J gene TRBJ1-4; D ambiguous. Trimming took 1 base from V and 0 from J, leaving 18 bases between them. CDR3 length: 19 amino acids. The germline CDR1 and CDR2 sequences are LGHNA and YNFKEQ. The CDR3 loop is CASSQGSNRLQATNEKLFF. CDR3 sequence (DNA): TGTGCCAGCAGCCAAGGGTCGAACAGACTACAAGCAACTAATGAAAAACTGTTTTTT.

The V and J genes are TRBV28 and TRBJ2-4; D is perhaps TRBD1 (5 bases). V dropped 5 bases and J dropped 15 bases, with 20 bases sitting between them. This CDR3 region has 13 residues. The germline CDR1 and CDR2 sequences are MDHEN and SYDVKM. CDR3 coding DNA: TGTGCCAGCAGTGTTGCAGGGTTGGTTCTGAGGTACTTC. Translated: CASSVAGLVLRYF.

The chain carries TRBV10-2 and TRBJ2-7; no clear D gene. The CDR3 is made up of 13 amino acids. Germline-derived CDR1 and CDR2 are WSHSY and SAAADI. The V and J ends lost 4 bases and 3 bases respectively, with 10 bases between them. CDR3 sequence: CASSVGSNYEQYF. The CDR3 DNA reads as TGCGCCAGCAGTGTGGGCTCAAACTACGAGCAGTACTTC.

The chain carries TRBV10-3 and TRBJ1-5; TRBD1 agrees at 7 bases. J lost 7 bases, V lost 2 bases, and 8 bases had no gene match. The CDR3 is made up of 15 amino acids. Germline V gene data show CDR1 as ENHRY and CDR2 as SYGVKD. The DNA for the CDR3 is TGTGCCATCAGTGAGGAGGGGGACAGATTACAGCCCCAGCATTTT. This sequence encodes CAISEEGDRLQPQHF.

This clone is categorized as medium-sized. This chain connects TRBV28 to TRBJ1-2; TRBD1 matches 9 bases. The length of the CDR3 is 15 residues. Per the germline V gene, CDR1 is MDHEN and CDR2 is SYDVKM. V trimming: 7 bases; J trimming: 7 bases; junction bases outside the gene matches: 13. For the CDR3, the DNA is TGTGCCAGCACCCCCGCCAAGACAGGGGGGAGTGGCTACACCTTC. Protein product: CASTPAKTGGSGYTF.

The V gene is TRBV19, the J gene TRBJ2-7, with D possibly called TRBD1 or TRBD2 (5 bases each). CDR3 length equals 17 residues. V lost 3 bases, J lost 6 bases, and 24 bases lay in between. Germline V gene data show CDR1 as LNHDA and CDR2 as SQIVND (reference sequence). The CDR3 region has the DNA TGTGCCAGTAGTATTTCTAGACTGGGGACCCTAACCTCCGAGCAGTACTTC. Translated, it gives CASSISRLGTLTSEQYF.

The chain is built from TRBV6-6 and TRBJ1-2; 7 nucleotides match TRBD1. CDR3 length: 16 amino acids. V shed 4 bases, J shed 4 bases, and the junction held 12 bases outside the gene matches. Germline assignment: CDR1 MNHNY and CDR2 SVGAGI (reference sequence). CDR3 residues: CASSSHQGEQGYGYTF. DNA for the CDR3: TGTGCCAGCAGTTCCCATCAGGGGGAACAGGGCTATGGCTACACCTTC.

The V and J genes are TRBV18 and TRBJ1-2, with D unclear. Germline V lookup: CDR1 KGHSH, CDR2 LQKENI. Trimming stripped 0 bases from V and 3 bases from J, with 8 bases between. CDR3 length equals 14 residues. CDR3 protein: CASSPPLTDYGYTF. As DNA, the CDR3 is TGTGCCAGCTCACCACCGCTCACAGACTATGGCTACACCTTC.

The V gene is TRBV5-1, the J gene TRBJ2-7, with a tentative D call TRBD2 (5 bases). Deletions cut 0 bases from V and 0 bases from J, with 10 bases between. CDR3 length: 15 residues. Germline V CDR1 and CDR2: SGHRS, YFSETQ. DNA of the CDR3: TGCGCCAGCAGCTTGGGGACGGGGAGCTCCTACGAGCAGTACTTC. Translation gives CASSLGTGSSYEQYF.

The chain has TRBV7-9 and TRBJ2-1, with TRBD2 matching over 11 bases. Trimming took 0 bases from V and 6 from J; bases not matched to a gene: 1. The CDR3 is made up of 15 amino acids. The germline V gene encodes CDR1 SEHNR and CDR2 FQNEAQ (reference sequence). The CDR3 protein is CASSLATSGVNEQFF. CDR3 DNA sequence: TGTGCCAGCAGCTTAGCGACTAGCGGGGTCAATGAGCAGTTCTTC.

The rearrangement uses TRBV5-1 and TRBJ2-3; no clear D gene. V dropped 4 bases and J dropped 0 bases, with 18 bases sitting between them. CDR1 and CDR2 from the germline V gene are SGHRS and YFSETQ. The CDR3 totals 17 residues. The CDR3 region is CASSLTLTAQSTDTQYF. The CDR3 DNA is TGCGCCAGCAGCCTTACCTTGACCGCCCAAAGCACAGATACGCAGTATTTT.

V usage is TRBV11-3 and J usage is TRBJ2-1; 10 bases agree with TRBD2. There are 17 residues in the CDR3. Per germline, CDR1 SGHNT and CDR2 YENEEA. After removal of 0 bases from V and 5 bases from J, the junction contained 7 bases not matched to a gene. As DNA, the CDR3 is TGTGCCAGCAGCTTAGAAGTACGGACTAGCGGAAACAATGAGCAGTTCTTC. Translation: CASSLEVRTSGNNEQFF.

This clone was recorded once. V and J are TRBV7-3 and TRBJ2-3, with D tentatively TRBD2 (6 bases). The CDR3 contains 19 residues. Between the trimmed V and J ends, which lost 5 bases and 0 bases, there was a span of 24 bases. Germline values: CDR1 SGHTA, CDR2 FQGTGA. The CDR3 sequence: CASSPIIADLARSTDTQYF. The CDR3, as DNA: TGTGCCAGCAGCCCAATTATAGCGGACCTTGCTAGGAGCACAGATACGCAGTATTTT.